This TCR beta chain derives from a study of blood T cell repertoires in COVID-19. Overall study context: Acute-phase and convalescent COVID-19 samples originated in the United States, Italy and Spain. Sources were T cells, B-cell-depleted T cells, or PBMCs; the material itself was cDNA or gDNA.

The CDR3 is 15 residues long. V was cut by 5 bases and J by 0 bases, with 10 bases left in between. Per germline, CDR1 SEHNR and CDR2 FQNEAQ (reference sequence). Participants came from some 26 US areas, aged about 18 to 89 years. Resolution of symptoms, clearance, or two negative PCRs was present in recovered Cohort 3 donors. The method was immunoSEQ multiplex PCR; TCRdb's version includes in-frame clones alone and lacks a portion of them. The sample has about 250,000 clones; 75% to 90% are singletons. The clonotype was recovered from a middle-aged man who had recovered from COVID-19. The sequenced material came from PBMCs or T cells enriched from blood (not recorded which). The chain links TRBV7-9 to TRBJ1-4; D remains ambiguous. CDR3 loop: CASSIGDTTNEKLFF. The CDR3 DNA reads TGTGCCAGCAGCATAGGTGACACAACTAATGAAAAACTGTTTTTT. Full variable domain (missing parts from reference TRBV7-9 and TRBJ1-4): DTGVSQNPRHKITKRGQNVTFRCDPISEHNRLYWYRQTLGQGPEFLTYFQNEAQLEKSRLLSDRFSAERPKGSFSTLEIQRTEQGDSAMYLCASSIGDTTNEKLFFGSGTQLSVL.